This passage covers 17 T cell receptor beta chains from one sample sequenced in a study of OX40 agonist ivuxolimab in advanced cancers. The library was generated by the immunoSEQ multiplex PCR assay. TCRdb carries this immuneACCESS record with in-frame sequences only. Its versions omit some clonotypes, under half of them owing to an unresolved V gene in the studies checked, with the rest unexplained. The sample table shows about 81,000 clones, and approximately 79% are seen once. The ten top clones hold approximately 7% of the sample. The sequencing used CD4+ or CD8+ T cells sorted from blood, collected in a trial of the OX40 agonist ivuxolimab. The origin of the receptors is an adult with an advanced solid tumor such as melanoma, head and neck, liver or kidney cancer.

CDR3 nucleotides: TGTGCCAGCAGCCAAGAGCTAACAGGGGGCGAGCAGTACTTC. It is translated as CASSQELTGGEQYF. The V gene is TRBV4-2, the J gene TRBJ2-7; 8 nucleotides align to TRBD1. CDR1 is LGHNA, CDR2 YNFKEQ, per germline. J lost 6 bases, V lost 0 bases, and 4 bases had no gene match. This CDR3 spans 14 amino acids.

The V call is TRBV28, the J call TRBJ2-6; D possibly corresponds to TRBD2 (6 bases). Germline CDR1 MDHEN, CDR2 SYDVKM. The V end was cut by 5 bases, the J end by 2 bases, with 16 bases between. The CDR3 totals 17 residues. The CDR3 bases are TGTGCCAGCAGTAGCCCCGGGGGTAGCGCTGGGGCCAACGTCCTGACTTTC. Translation: CASSSPGGSAGANVLTF. Combining the CDR3 with reference TRBV28 and TRBJ2-6 gives the whole variable domain DVKVTQSSRYLVKRTGEKVFLECVQDMDHENMFWYRQDPGLGLRLIYFSYDVKMKEKGDIPEGYSVSREKKERFSLILESASTNQTSMYLCASSSPGGSAGANVLTFGAGSRLTVL.

The chain carries TRBV7-2 and TRBJ1-2; D possibly corresponds to TRBD1 (6 bases). CDR1 is SGHTA, CDR2 FQGNSA, per germline. Between the trimmed V and J ends, which lost 5 bases and 5 bases, there was a span of 18 bases. This CDR3 has 15 amino acids. The CDR3: CASSLNPGVEYGYTF. CDR3 bases: TGTGCCAGCAGCCTCAACCCAGGGGTCGAGTATGGCTACACCTTC.

This chain connects TRBV7-9 to TRBJ2-4; 11 nucleotides match TRBD1. The germline CDR1 and CDR2 sequences are SEHNR and FQNEAQ (reference sequence). This CDR3 has 14 residues. Trimming removed 4 bases from V and 9 bases from J; junction bases left unmatched: 5. The CDR3 here is CASSSRTGGSIQYF. The CDR3 region has the DNA TGTGCCAGCAGCTCTCGGACAGGGGGCAGCATTCAGTACTTC.

The DNA of the CDR3 is TGTGCCAGTAGAAGGGACAGTACCCCTTCTGGCTACACCTTC. The encoded protein is CASRRDSTPSGYTF. The J gene is TRBJ1-2, the V gene TRBV19, with 7 bases matching TRBD1. Germline V lookup: CDR1 LNHDA, CDR2 SQIVND (reference sequence). The CDR3 consists of 14 residues. After removal of 6 bases from V and 7 bases from J, the junction contained 11 bases not matched to a gene.

The chain uses TRBV5-6 and TRBJ1-2, with 9 bases fitting TRBD1. Germline lookup yields CDR1 SGHDT and CDR2 YYEEEE. After removal of 3 bases from V and 5 bases from J, the junction contained 11 bases not matched to a gene. This CDR3 is 16 amino acids long. CDR3 region: CASSYRTGGDWYGYTF. DNA for the CDR3: TGTGCCAGCAGCTACCGCACAGGGGGCGATTGGTATGGCTACACCTTC. Combining the CDR3 with reference TRBV5-6 and TRBJ1-2 gives the whole variable domain DAGVTQSPTHLIKTRGQQVTLRCSPKSGHDTVSWYQQALGQGPQFIFQYYEEEERQRGNFPDRFSGHQFPNYSSELNVNALLLGDSALYLCASSYRTGGDWYGYTFGSGTRLTVV.

The chain has TRBV5-6 and TRBJ2-5; D remains unclear. Trimming removed 2 bases from V and 6 bases from J, with 5 bases in between. The CDR3 runs to 11 residues. Germline V CDR1 and CDR2: SGHDT, YYEEEE. The CDR3 reads CASSLGQTQYF. The CDR3 coding sequence is TGTGCCAGCAGCTTAGGGCAGACCCAGTACTTC.

The chain employs TRBV7-2 and TRBJ2-3, with D unresolved. This CDR3 has 14 amino acids. V was pared by 1 base and J by 4 bases, with 9 bases between. Germline loops: CDR1 SGHTA, CDR2 FQGNSA. CDR3 loop: CASSLVGPADTQYF. The CDR3 DNA sequence: TGTGCCAGCAGCTTAGTAGGTCCGGCAGATACGCAGTATTTT.

The gene calls are TRBV9 and TRBJ2-3; TRBD2 agrees at 14 bases. Germline V gene sequence: CDR1 SGDLS, CDR2 YYNGEE. The V gene end was trimmed by 3 bases and the J gene end by 4 bases; junction bases not matched to a gene: 4. The CDR3 is made up of 16 amino acids. CDR3 DNA sequence: TGTGCCAGCAGCGCGGGACTAGCGGGAGCGGCAGATACGCAGTATTTT. Amino acid sequence: CASSAGLAGAADTQYF.

The chain is built from TRBV5-1 and TRBJ2-7, with D hard to call. V gave up 0 bases and J gave up 2 bases, with 12 bases separating them. The CDR3 has 15 amino acids. Per the germline V gene, CDR1 is SGHRS and CDR2 is YFSETQ. The CDR3 loop is CASSLEPYGPYEQYF. The DNA of the CDR3 is TGCGCCAGCAGCTTGGAGCCCTACGGTCCCTACGAGCAGTACTTC. Full variable domain (remainder filled in from reference TRBV5-1 and TRBJ2-7): KAGVTQTPRYLIKTRGQQVTLSCSPISGHRSVSWYQQTPGQGLQFLFEYFSETQRNKGNFPGRFSGRQFSNSRSEMNVSTLELGDSALYLCASSLEPYGPYEQYFGPGTRLTVT.

The chain is built from TRBV5-4 and TRBJ1-3; D not certain. The CDR3 has 15 amino acids. The germline V and J ends were trimmed by 0 bases and 0 bases, with 7 bases remaining between them. Germline V lookup: CDR1 SGHNT, CDR2 YYREEE (reference sequence). The chain's CDR3 is CASSLDWSSGNTIYF. In DNA form, the CDR3 reads TGTGCCAGCAGCTTGGACTGGAGCTCTGGAAACACCATATATTTT.

This chain uses TRBV5-1 with TRBJ2-5; TRBD1 aligns across 8 bases. Per the germline V gene, CDR1 is SGHRS and CDR2 is YFSETQ. With 2 bases clipped from V and 2 bases from J, the junction kept 2 bases outside the gene matches. The CDR3 length is 14 residues. CDR3 region: CASSFQGAQETQYF. DNA of the CDR3: TGCGCCAGCAGCTTTCAGGGGGCACAAGAGACCCAGTACTTC.

This clone was counted a single time. The V call is TRBV6-5, the J call TRBJ1-6, with no clear D. The CDR3 consists of 14 residues. V was clipped by 7 bases and J by 9 bases, with 16 bases between them. CDR1 and CDR2 (germline): MNHEY, SVGAGI. Written as DNA, the CDR3 is TGTGCCAGCATCCGGGGTTTTGGTGGTTCACCCCTCCACTTT. Translating gives CASIRGFGGSPLHF.

The genes are TRBV6-5 and TRBJ1-1; possible D gene TRBD1, 6 bases. V dropped 4 bases and J dropped 2 bases, with 11 bases sitting between them. The CDR3 runs 14 residues. Germline lookup yields CDR1 MNHEY and CDR2 SVGAGI. CDR3 nucleotides: TGTGCCAGCAGTTTCGACAGGTTTAACACTGAAGCTTTCTTT. Its translation: CASSFDRFNTEAFF.

This clone has more than one count but fewer than ten. V is TRBV2 and J is TRBJ2-7; TRBD1 aligns across 7 bases. V lost 5 bases and J lost 5; bases outside the gene matches: 12. The CDR3 covers 15 residues. In germline, CDR1 is SNHLY, CDR2 FYNNEI. CDR3 in DNA: TGTGCCAGCAGTACGACAGGGCCCTCTAGGGACGAGCAGTACTTC. Translation: CASSTTGPSRDEQYF.

Written as DNA, the CDR3 is TGTGCCAGCACGGGGGGTGGCAATCAGCCCCAGCATTTT. Translating it yields CASTGGGNQPQHF. V is TRBV6-5 and J is TRBJ1-5, with a possible D match to TRBD1 (5 bases). Trimming cost V 7 bases and J 2 bases, with 9 bases left between them. CDR3 length: 13 residues. Germline V gives CDR1 MNHEY, CDR2 SVGAGI.

In this sample, this clone turned up once. The junction departs from the called germline gene at one end, perhaps through a read error. The chain carries TRBV7-7 and TRBJ1-4; TRBD1 agrees at 8 bases. The CDR3 contains 15 residues. Looked up from germline, CDR1 is SSHAT and CDR2 is FNYEAQ (reference sequence). DNA for the CDR3: TGTGCTAGCAGCTCGGGTCTAACAGGGGGTGAAAAACTGTTTTTT. Protein product: CASSSGLTGGEKLFF. Drawing the rest from reference TRBV7-7 and TRBJ1-4, the complete variable domain is GAGVSQSPRYKVTKRGQDVTLRCDPISSHATLYWYQQALGQGPEFLTYFNYEAQPDKSGLPSDRFSAERPEGSISTLTIQRTEQRDSAMYRCASSSGLTGGEKLFFGSGTQLSVL.